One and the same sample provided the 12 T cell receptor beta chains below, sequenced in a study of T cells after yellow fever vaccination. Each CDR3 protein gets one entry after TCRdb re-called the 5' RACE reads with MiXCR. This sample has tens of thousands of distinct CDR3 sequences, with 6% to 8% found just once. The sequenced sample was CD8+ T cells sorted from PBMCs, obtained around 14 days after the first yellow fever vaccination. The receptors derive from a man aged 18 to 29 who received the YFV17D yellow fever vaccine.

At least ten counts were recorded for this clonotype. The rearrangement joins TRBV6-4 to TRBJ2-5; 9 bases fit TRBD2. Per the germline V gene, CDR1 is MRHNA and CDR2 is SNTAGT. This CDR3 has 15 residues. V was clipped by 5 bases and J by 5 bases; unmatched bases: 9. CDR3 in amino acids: CASSLIAGAGETQYF. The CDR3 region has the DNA TGTGCCAGCAGTCTTATAGCGGGGGCCGGGGAGACCCAGTACTTC.

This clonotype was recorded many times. CDR3 DNA sequence: TGTGCCAGCAGCAGCCTATTCAGGCTGGAGCAGTACGTC. Its protein product is CASSSLFRLEQYV. The chain carries TRBV5-5 and TRBJ2-7, with no clear D. The CDR3 sequence is 13 residues long. The germline CDR1 and CDR2 sequences are SGHKS and YYEKEE (reference sequence). The ends were cut back, 4 bases at V and 7 bases at J, with 15 bases in the middle.

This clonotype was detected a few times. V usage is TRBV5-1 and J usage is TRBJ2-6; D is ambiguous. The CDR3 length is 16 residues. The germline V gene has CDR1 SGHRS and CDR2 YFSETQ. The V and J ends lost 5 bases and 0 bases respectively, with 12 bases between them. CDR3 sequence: CASSFDGSSGANVLTF. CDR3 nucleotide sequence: TGCGCCAGCAGTTTTGACGGAAGCTCTGGGGCCAACGTCCTGACTTTC.

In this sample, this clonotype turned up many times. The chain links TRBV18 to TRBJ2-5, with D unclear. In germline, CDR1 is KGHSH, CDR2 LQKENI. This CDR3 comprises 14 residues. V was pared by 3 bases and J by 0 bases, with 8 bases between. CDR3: CASSPTGYQETQYF. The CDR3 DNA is TGTGCCAGCTCACCGACCGGGTACCAAGAGACCCAGTACTTC.

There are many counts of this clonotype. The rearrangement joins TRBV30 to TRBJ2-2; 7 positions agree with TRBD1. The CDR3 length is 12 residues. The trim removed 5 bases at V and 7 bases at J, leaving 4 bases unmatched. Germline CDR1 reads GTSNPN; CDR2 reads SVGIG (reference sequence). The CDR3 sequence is CAWDRDNGELFF. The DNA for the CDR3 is TGTGCCTGGGACAGGGATAACGGGGAGCTGTTTTTT.

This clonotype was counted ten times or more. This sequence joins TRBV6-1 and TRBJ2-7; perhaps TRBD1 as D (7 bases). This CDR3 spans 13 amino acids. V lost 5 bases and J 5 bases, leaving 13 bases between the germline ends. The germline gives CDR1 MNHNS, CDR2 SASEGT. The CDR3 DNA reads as TGTGCCAGCAGTCAGGGGGGCCCCCACGAGCAGTACTTC. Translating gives CASSQGGPHEQYF.

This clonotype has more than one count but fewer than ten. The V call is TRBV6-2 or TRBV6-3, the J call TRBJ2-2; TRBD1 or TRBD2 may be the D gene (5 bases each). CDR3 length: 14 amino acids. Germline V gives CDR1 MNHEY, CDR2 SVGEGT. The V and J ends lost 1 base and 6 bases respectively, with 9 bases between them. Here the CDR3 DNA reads TGTGCCAGCAGTTACTACGGGACCCCCGGGGAGCTGTTTTTT. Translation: CASSYYGTPGELFF.

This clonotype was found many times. Here the CDR3 reads CASGSPRLGVTGELFF. The CDR3 bases are TGTGCCAGCGGCTCGCCTCGACTAGGGGTGACCGGGGAGCTGTTTTTT. The V call is TRBV9, the J call TRBJ2-2, with a weak D call TRBD2 (6 bases). Germline loops: CDR1 SGDLS, CDR2 YYNGEE. Trimming pared 7 bases from V and 5 bases from J, leaving 21 bases between. The CDR3 totals 16 residues.

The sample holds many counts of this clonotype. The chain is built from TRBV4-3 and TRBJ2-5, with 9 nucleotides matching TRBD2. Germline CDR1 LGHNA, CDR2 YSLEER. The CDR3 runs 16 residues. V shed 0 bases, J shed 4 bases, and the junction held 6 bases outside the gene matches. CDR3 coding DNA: TGCGCCAGCAGCCAAGAGTTCGCGGGGGGGCCAGAGACCCAGTACTTC. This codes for CASSQEFAGGPETQYF.

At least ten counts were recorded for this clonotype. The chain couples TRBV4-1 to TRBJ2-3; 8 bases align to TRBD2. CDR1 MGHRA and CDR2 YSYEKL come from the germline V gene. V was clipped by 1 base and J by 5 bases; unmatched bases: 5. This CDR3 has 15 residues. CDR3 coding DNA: TGCGCCAGCAGCCAAGGTCCGGGAGGGGGAGATACGCAGTATTTT. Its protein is CASSQGPGGGDTQYF.

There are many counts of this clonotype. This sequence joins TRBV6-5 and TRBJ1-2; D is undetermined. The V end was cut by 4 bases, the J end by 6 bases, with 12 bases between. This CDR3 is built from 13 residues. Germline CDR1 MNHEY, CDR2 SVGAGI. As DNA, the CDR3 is TGTGCCAGCAGTTCGGGTTTGGCGGATGGCTACACCTTC. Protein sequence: CASSSGLADGYTF.

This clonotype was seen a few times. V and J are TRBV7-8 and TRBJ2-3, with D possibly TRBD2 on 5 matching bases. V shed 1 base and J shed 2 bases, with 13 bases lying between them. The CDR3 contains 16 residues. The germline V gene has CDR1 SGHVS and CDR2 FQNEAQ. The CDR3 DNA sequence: TGTGCCAGCAGCTTAGGTCCGCGGGCCTACACAGATACGCAGTATTTT. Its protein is CASSLGPRAYTDTQYF.